This T cell receptor beta chain was sequenced during a study of cytomegalovirus exposure and HLA in healthy donors. The PCR employed 60 Vbeta primers together with 13 Jbeta primers. Using immunoSEQ multiplex PCR, the repertoire was profiled, and TCRdb retains in-frame clones only, with some absent. The repertoire consists of over 200,000 clones, with roughly 87% occurring once and the leading ten covering 6%. This clone was seen only once. This CDR3 comprises 14 residues. The germline V and J ends were trimmed by 2 bases and 1 base, with 9 bases remaining between them. Germline V gene sequence: CDR1 SGHNT, CDR2 YYREEE (reference sequence).

This chain uses TRBV5-4 with TRBJ1-1, with D perhaps TRBD1 (6 bases). This sequence originates from a man aged 35 to 55 in good health and CMV-seropositive. The source material was PBMCs. Written as DNA, the CDR3 is TGTGCCAGCAGCTTAACAGGGTGGAACACTGAAGCTTTCTTT. Translation: CASSLTGWNTEAFF.